Sequencing of this T cell receptor beta chain was carried out in a study of OX40 agonist ivuxolimab in advanced cancers. Generated by immunoSEQ multiplex PCR, the TCRdb table keeps only in-frame clones and is missing some. The sample shows about 27,000 clones, about nine tenths of them seen only once. Worth noting for this clone: Its antigen is not known.

Study findings and constraints: In general, CD8+ T cells held more expanded clones than CD4+ did, on average.

The CDR3 is made up of 16 amino acids. Germline lookup yields CDR1 SGHAT and CDR2 FQNNGV. Trimming took 5 bases from V and 4 from J, leaving 21 bases between them. Material: CD4+ or CD8+ T cells sorted from blood, obtained in a trial of the OX40 agonist ivuxolimab. This rearrangement joins TRBV11-2 to TRBJ2-7, with D possibly being TRBD2 (5 bases). The receptor's source is an adult with an advanced solid tumor such as melanoma, head and neck, liver or kidney cancer. The CDR3 is CASSPNSGTDFYEQYF. The CDR3 coding sequence is TGTGCCAGCAGCCCGAACAGTGGTACGGACTTTTACGAGCAGTACTTC.